What follows are 26 T cell receptor beta chains derived from one specimen sequenced in a study of blood T cell repertoires in COVID-19. Profiled with immunoSEQ multiplex PCR; TCRdb holds only in-frame clones, not every one. The repertoire consists of over 300,000 clones, with 70% to 90% occurring once and the leading ten covering roughly 2%. The specimen was PBMCs or T cells enriched from blood (not recorded which). The receptors derive from a man aged 25-45 years who had recovered from COVID-19.

The J gene is TRBJ1-1, the V gene TRBV9, with TRBD1 identical over 10 bases. The CDR3 is 15 amino acids. V shed 4 bases, J shed 4 bases, and the junction held 7 bases outside the gene matches. The germline CDR1 and CDR2 sequences are SGDLS and YYNGEE. CDR3: CASSPRQGAFTEAFF. CDR3 nucleotide sequence: TGTGCCAGCAGCCCTCGACAGGGGGCGTTCACTGAAGCTTTCTTT.

This rearrangement joins TRBV30 to TRBJ1-2, with D uncertain. V lost 3 bases and J lost 7, with 9 bases in between. This CDR3 spans 11 amino acids. Germline CDR1 is GTSNPN and CDR2 is SVGIG (reference sequence). CDR3 bases: TGTGCCTGGAGAGAGCGCCGTGGCTACACCTTC. Protein: CAWRERRGYTF.

About this clone: Without the conserved terminal phenylalanine or tryptophan, this CDR3 likely stems from a read error. It is unclear where the CDR3 begins or ends on the DNA, so no DNA is shown, and the CDR3 is as TCRdb lists it. The chain carries TRBV7-3 and TRBJ1-3. Germline V gene sequence: CDR1 SGHTA, CDR2 FQGTGA. The length of the CDR3 is 13 amino acids, counting both ends. CDR3 region: CASRQKSARGRVG.

The rearrangement uses TRBV19 and TRBJ1-5; D is unresolved. Trimming shortened V by 8 bases and J by 0 bases, and 11 bases separated the two germline ends. CDR3 length: 14 residues. CDR1 LNHDA and CDR2 SQIVND come from the germline V gene (reference sequence). The CDR3 DNA sequence: TGTGCCAGTCTTAAGATGGCTAGCAATCAGCCCCAGCATTTT. This encodes CASLKMASNQPQHF. Based on the CDR3 plus reference TRBV19 and TRBJ1-5, the full variable domain is DGGITQSPKYLFRKEGQNVTLSCEQNLNHDAMYWYRQDPGQGLRLIYYSQIVNDFQKGDIAEGYSVSREKKESFPLTVTSAQKNPTAFYLCASLKMASNQPQHFGDGTRLSIL.

DNA for the CDR3: TGTGCCAGCAGCCAAGATCGTAGCTACGAGCAGTACTTC. Protein: CASSQDRSYEQYF. V usage is TRBV3-1 (or the pseudogene TRBV3-2) and J usage is TRBJ2-7; D unresolved. Germline lookup yields CDR1 LGHDT and CDR2 YNNKEL (reference sequence). CDR3 size: 13 residues. V lost 0 bases and J 3 bases, leaving 6 bases between the germline ends.

The gene calls are TRBV29-1 and TRBJ2-2; D may be TRBD2 (5 bases). The germline V gene has CDR1 SQVTM and CDR2 ANQGSEA. This CDR3 has 13 residues. Deletions cut 7 bases from V and 6 bases from J, with 15 bases between. The CDR3 protein is CSAPDSRAGELFF. In DNA form, the CDR3 reads TGCAGCGCCCCGGACTCGCGGGCCGGGGAGCTGTTTTTT.

V gene TRBV30 combines with J gene TRBJ1-2; tentatively, D is TRBD1 (5 bases). V was cut by 3 bases and J by 4 bases, with 12 bases left in between. CDR1 and CDR2 from the germline V gene are GTSNPN and SVGIG (reference sequence). The CDR3 is 13 residues long. The CDR3 DNA follows: TGTGCCTGGAGGCGGGACCGACCCTATGGCTACACCTTC. Its protein product is CAWRRDRPYGYTF.

The V and J genes are TRBV19 and TRBJ1-2, with a weak D call TRBD1 (6 bases). This CDR3 comprises 15 residues. The V gene lost 2 bases and the J gene lost 2 bases, with 12 bases spanning the gap. Germline loops: CDR1 LNHDA, CDR2 SQIVND (reference sequence). The CDR3, as DNA: TGTGCCAGTAGTATAAAGGCAGGGGACAACTATGGCTACACCTTC. Residues: CASSIKAGDNYGYTF.

V usage is TRBV27 and J usage is TRBJ1-2; TRBD1 matches 7 bases. This CDR3 region has 13 residues. With 4 bases clipped from V and 8 bases from J, the junction kept 7 bases outside the gene matches. Per the germline V gene, CDR1 is MNHEY and CDR2 is SMNVEV (reference sequence). This CDR3 is CASSSTGIYGYTF. The CDR3 coding sequence is TGTGCCAGCAGTTCGACAGGGATCTACGGCTACACCTTC.

This clone was picked up one time. V gene TRBV10-3 combines with J gene TRBJ2-3, with 9 positions matching TRBD1. Germline-derived CDR1 and CDR2 are ENHRY and SYGVKD. V lost 7 bases, J lost 6 bases, and 8 bases stayed unmatched. This CDR3 is 14 amino acids long. CDR3 amino acids: CAITGTGRGDTQYF. The CDR3 region has the DNA TGTGCCATCACCGGGACAGGGAGGGGGGATACGCAGTATTTT.

The rearrangement uses TRBV5-4 and TRBJ1-2; TRBD1 matches at 8 bases. With V trimmed by 2 bases and J by 4 bases, 4 bases remained unmatched. The germline gives CDR1 SGHNT, CDR2 YYREEE (reference sequence). The CDR3 is 14 amino acids. The CDR3 region has the DNA TGTGCCAGCAGCTTCCCTACAGGGGGCTATGGCTACACCTTC. It is translated as CASSFPTGGYGYTF.

This chain uses TRBV13 with TRBJ2-2, with 11 positions matching TRBD1. V shed 5 bases, J shed 5 bases, and the junction held 13 bases outside the gene matches. The CDR3 length is 18 residues. CDR1 is PRHDT, CDR2 FYEKMQ, per germline (reference sequence). CDR3 region: CASSPHPGQGVGTGELFF. As DNA, the CDR3 is TGTGCCAGCAGCCCGCACCCGGGACAGGGGGTCGGGACCGGGGAGCTGTTTTTT. The full variable domain, its missing parts supplied by reference TRBV13 and TRBJ2-2, is AAGVIQSPRHLIKEKRETATLKCYPIPRHDTVYWYQQGPGQDPQFLISFYEKMQSDKGSIPDRFSAQQFSDYHSELNMSSLELGDSALYFCASSPHPGQGVGTGELFFGEGSRLTVL.

This clone turned up a few times. The chain is built from TRBV3-1 (or the pseudogene TRBV3-2) and TRBJ1-1; 7 bases are shared with TRBD1. J lost 7 bases, V lost 0 bases, and 2 bases had no gene match. Germline loops: CDR1 LGHDT, CDR2 YNNKEL (reference sequence). This CDR3 region has 13 residues. CDR3 region: CASSQDGQVEAFF. The CDR3 DNA reads TGTGCCAGCAGCCAAGATGGACAGGTTGAAGCTTTCTTT.

The CDR3 loop is CASGVTGRETEAFF. Here the CDR3 DNA reads TGCGCCAGCGGCGTGACAGGGAGAGAGACTGAAGCTTTCTTT. The genes are TRBV5-1 and TRBJ1-1, with 7 bases matching TRBD1. The J segment lost 5 bases and the V segment lost 7 bases, leaving 11 bases of the junction unmatched. There are 14 residues in the CDR3. Germline V gene lookup returns CDR1 SGHRS and CDR2 YFSETQ.

This chain joins TRBV19 and TRBJ1-2; the match to TRBD1 covers 10 bases. The CDR3 spans 14 residues. The ends lost 8 bases at V and 8 bases at J; junction bases unmatched: 11. Germline lookup yields CDR1 LNHDA and CDR2 SQIVND (reference sequence). The CDR3 loop reads CASHPGQGFVGYTF. The CDR3 DNA reads as TGTGCCAGTCATCCGGGACAGGGGTTCGTGGGCTACACCTTC. Using reference TRBV19 and TRBJ1-2 for the parts outside the CDR3, the full variable domain is DGGITQSPKYLFRKEGQNVTLSCEQNLNHDAMYWYRQDPGQGLRLIYYSQIVNDFQKGDIAEGYSVSREKKESFPLTVTSAQKNPTAFYLCASHPGQGFVGYTFGSGTRLTVV.

V gene TRBV18 combines with J gene TRBJ2-2, with D possibly matching TRBD1 (5 bases). Germline V CDR1 and CDR2: KGHSH, LQKENI. Trimming shortened V by 1 base and J by 1 base, and 7 bases separated the two germline ends. This CDR3 comprises 15 residues. CDR3 sequence: CASSPRTGNTGELFF. The CDR3 bases are TGTGCCAGCTCACCACGCACAGGGAACACCGGGGAGCTGTTTTTT.

This clone was counted a few times. The chain uses TRBV7-6 and TRBJ1-1; tentative D call: TRBD1 (6 bases). Trimming removed 4 bases from V and 1 base from J, with 13 bases in between. The CDR3 is 15 residues long. Germline V CDR1 and CDR2: SGHVS, FNYEAQ. CDR3 in DNA: TGTGCCAGCAGCTCCACAGGGTCGGCGAACACTGAAGCTTTCTTT. It specifies CASSSTGSANTEAFF.

The rearrangement uses TRBV5-1 and TRBJ2-3; perhaps TRBD2 as D (6 bases). The CDR3 extends over 13 amino acids. CDR1 and CDR2 from the germline V gene are SGHRS and YFSETQ. With 5 bases removed from V and 4 bases from J, the gap between germline ends came to 11 bases. The CDR3 DNA follows: TGCGCCAGCAGTCCAACTAGCCCAGATACGCAGTATTTT. It translates to CASSPTSPDTQYF. Drawing the rest from reference TRBV5-1 and TRBJ2-3, the complete variable domain is KAGVTQTPRYLIKTRGQQVTLSCSPISGHRSVSWYQQTPGQGLQFLFEYFSETQRNKGNFPGRFSGRQFSNSRSEMNVSTLELGDSALYLCASSPTSPDTQYFGPGTRLTVL.

In this sample, this clone turned up once. The V and J genes are TRBV13 and TRBJ1-2; 8 positions agree with TRBD1. The length of the CDR3 is 14 residues. V lost 5 bases and J lost 5; bases outside the gene matches: 7. Germline CDR1 reads PRHDT; CDR2 reads FYEKMQ (reference sequence). CDR3 DNA sequence: TGTGCCAGCAGCCTTGGACAGGGCCCTTATGGCTACACCTTC. Its protein is CASSLGQGPYGYTF.

This chain joins TRBV6-1 and TRBJ1-2, with D possibly matching TRBD1 (6 bases). CDR1 MNHNS and CDR2 SASEGT come from the germline V gene. The CDR3 consists of 14 residues. The V end was cut by 0 bases, the J end by 5 bases, with 10 bases between. CDR3 sequence: CASSEARGRYGYTF. As DNA, the CDR3 is TGTGCCAGCAGTGAAGCCAGGGGAAGGTATGGCTACACCTTC.

The chain joins TRBV30 to TRBJ2-7; possible D gene TRBD1, 6 bases. CDR3 length: 13 amino acids. Germline values: CDR1 GTSNPN, CDR2 SVGIG (reference sequence). The V end lost 3 bases, the J end lost 4 bases, and 13 bases lay between the germline ends. The CDR3 reads CAWRQGRLYEQYF. The CDR3 DNA sequence: TGTGCCTGGAGACAGGGTAGGCTTTACGAGCAGTACTTC.

In its sample, this clone was seen once. CDR3 region: CASFLTGRLEAFF. The CDR3, as DNA: TGTGCCAGCTTCCTGACAGGGCGACTCGAAGCTTTCTTT. The rearrangement uses TRBV18 and TRBJ1-1; 7 nucleotides line up with TRBD1. Germline CDR1 KGHSH, CDR2 LQKENI. This CDR3 comprises 13 residues. The junction had 10 bases not matched to a gene; V was cut back by 7 bases and J by 8 bases.

V gene TRBV7-3 combines with J gene TRBJ2-1; 8 bases agree with TRBD1. This CDR3 spans 15 amino acids. With 3 bases clipped from V and 2 bases from J, the junction kept 3 bases outside the gene matches. Germline V gene lookup returns CDR1 SGHTA and CDR2 FQGTGA. The CDR3, as DNA: TGTGCCAGCAGCTTCCAGGGGGCCACCTACAATGAGCAGTTCTTC. Protein product: CASSFQGATYNEQFF.

CDR3 nucleotides: TGTGCCAGCAGTGAACTATCGGGGAATCAGCCCCAGCATTTT. Translated: CASSELSGNQPQHF. The chain combines TRBV6-1 with TRBJ1-5, with no clear D. The CDR3 length is 14 residues. The germline CDR1 and CDR2 sequences are MNHNS and SASEGT. V was clipped by 2 bases and J by 4 bases, with 9 bases between them.

This chain connects TRBV3-1 (or the pseudogene TRBV3-2) to TRBJ1-2, with 11 bases that match TRBD1. This CDR3 region has 13 residues. Germline-derived CDR1 and CDR2 are LGHDT and YNNKEL (reference sequence). V dropped 4 bases and J dropped 13; count of bases not matched to a gene: 8. CDR3 region: CASSPRDRGGFTF. The CDR3 DNA reads TGTGCCAGCAGCCCCCGGGACAGGGGGGGTTTCACCTTC.

V and J are TRBV5-1 and TRBJ2-2; 7 bases are shared with TRBD1. The ends lost 0 bases at V and 2 bases at J; junction bases unmatched: 4. This CDR3 has 16 amino acids. Germline CDR1 SGHRS, CDR2 YFSETQ. The CDR3 nucleotides read TGCGCCAGCAGCTTGGGGGGACAGATCAACACCGGGGAGCTGTTTTTT. Translating gives CASSLGGQINTGELFF. The full variable domain, in which reference TRBV5-1 and TRBJ2-2 provide the parts outside the CDR3, is KAGVTQTPRYLIKTRGQQVTLSCSPISGHRSVSWYQQTPGQGLQFLFEYFSETQRNKGNFPGRFSGRQFSNSRSEMNVSTLELGDSALYLCASSLGGQINTGELFFGEGSRLTVL.